This T cell receptor (beta chain) was found in a study of Graves' ophthalmopathy and Graves' hyperthyroidism (dated by TCRdb to 2016 to 2018). A note on the overall study: Peripheral blood was collected at initial diagnosis, prior to any treatment. T-cell repertoires of thyroid tissue and blood were compared in five or six hyperthyroidism patients. The independent validation cohort included about 19 hyperthyroidism patients plus 17 patients who later progressed from hyperthyroidism to ophthalmopathy. The study used TCR beta repertoire signatures to distinguish Graves' ophthalmopathy from Graves' hyperthyroidism and to predict progression to ophthalmopathy. To explore V-J signatures distinguishing ophthalmopathy from hyperthyroidism, a discovery set of about 99 patients (fewer than 45 ophthalmopathy, over 55 stable hyperthyroidism) was enrolled. Following sample collection, hyperthyroidism patients were given methimazole at a starting dose of 30 mg daily, and ophthalmopathy patients were given high-dose intravenous methylprednisolone. In total, under 150 blood samples were TCR-sequenced: 40 to 45 ophthalmopathy, 80 or so hyperthyroidism and some 17 hyperthyroidism-to-ophthalmopathy patients. The full study reports these points: Ophthalmopathy was separated from stable hyperthyroidism by the 13-signature model with just under 90% sensitivity and less than 82% specificity in cross-validation and with 80%/75% in the test set. In validation, the model predicted ophthalmopathy progression with nearly 71% sensitivity and approximately 72% specificity; some 13 predicted patients were CT-confirmed with GO in a median of around 6 months. Among expanded thyroid clonotypes with frequency above 0.001, most also showed up in blood, which suggests that blood repertoires may reflect the thyroid immune response. No statistical method was used to set the sample size in advance, and the investigators knew which group each participant was assigned to.

This clonotype occurred many times. The specificity of this receptor is unknown. Base-call qualities are not available, and no considerably larger clone is one nucleotide away. Deletion took 5 bases off V and 2 bases off J, with a span of 12 bases between the germline ends. In the germline V gene (reference sequence), CDR1 corresponds to SEHNR and CDR2 to FQNEAQ. Inclusive of the bounding cysteine and phenylalanine, the CDR3 is 14 residues long. CDR3 DNA only is kept here, 42 bases in frame from base 1. For repertoire sequencing, TCR beta CDR3 regions were amplified from RNA transcripts. The first round was an RT-PCR using HTBI primers with the Qiagen OneStep RT-PCR kit, and this first round was followed by a second-round multiplex PCR, then size selection and purification. The libraries underwent paired-end sequencing with 100 bp reads on an Illumina HiSeq2000. Under the source paper's analysis protocol: SOAPnuke was used for read processing, and reads with adapters, uncalled bases, a mean Phred below 15, or no exact constant-primer or identifier match were discarded. COPE v1.2.5 was used to merge the high-quality paired reads. Unique nucleotide sequences were defined as clonotypes and aligned to IMGT TRB V, D and J references using MiTCR v1.1. Only V-J combinations with frequency above 0.0001 were analysed, covering 98% to 99.2% of repertoires. A TCR clonal expansion and chaos score per V-J combination was defined as the ratio of F50 clonal expansion to chaos observed in the TCRdist matrix. Welch's t-statistics and random forest were used to reduce the features to 13 V-J combinations, which were then used as input to a naive Bayes classifier. The Morisita-Horn index was used to measure how similar the thyroid and blood repertoires were. TCRdb handled the public reads itself, with Q25 trimming in fastp and clone calling in MiXCR, and kept productive beta chains. Here each entry gathers all rows of one CDR3 protein and keeps the most common genes and DNA. The V and J calls follow TCRdb's processing rather than the paper's. Here the sample has 300,000 or so distinct CDR3 sequences; about a sixth occur a single time. 10% to 15% of the sample comes from the top ten.

The ophthalmopathy patients had moderately to severely active disease, with a Clinical Activity Score of 3 or higher, a NOSPECS grade of 4 or higher, and a disease duration of less than 3 months. Patients with other autoimmune diseases, uncontrolled infections, pregnancy or lactation were excluded. Clinical symptoms, serum thyroxine, TRAb, thyroid ultrasound and orbital computed tomography formed the basis of the diagnosis. PBMCs were isolated from about 10 ml of fresh peripheral blood by Ficoll-Paque density gradient centrifugation. Total RNA was extracted using Trizol reagent, and RNA quality was checked on an Agilent 2100 Bioanalyzer.

The sequence joins TRBV7-9 to TRBJ2-5; TRBD2 is perhaps the D gene, given 5 matching bases. The source is an adult man with Graves' ophthalmopathy. The sequenced sample was peripheral blood. This receptor carries the CDR3 CASSPRVAQETQYF. The nucleotide sequence is TGTGCCAGCAGCCCGCGGGTGGCTCAAGAGACCCAGTACTTC.